The sequence of this T cell receptor beta chain was determined in a study of T-cell memory formation after mild COVID-19. About the research overall: TCR clusters mostly belonged to single donors. Study results and caveats: SARS-CoV-2 specificity was not confirmed for second-wave clones peaking on day 37. There were some responding clones in pre-infection memory, which suggested that cross-reactive memory had joined.

The CDR3 spans 15 residues. The germline gives CDR1 MGHRA, CDR2 YSYEKL. Trimming took 4 bases from V and 3 from J; bases not matched to a gene: 7. With regard to this clonotype: Its matching antigen is unknown.

Each CDR3 protein is one row after TCRdb ran MiXCR on the 5' RACE reads. The sample has 350,000 to 400,000 distinct CDR3 sequences, 20% to 25% seen once; the top ten hold roughly an eighth. Material for sequencing was PBMCs or a T cell subset sorted from them (not recorded which). The sequence was collected from an adult woman who had mild COVID-19 (a few samples of this study predate the infection). Cell type and time point are not known. The J gene is TRBJ2-7, the V gene TRBV4-1, with 9 nucleotides matching TRBD1. CDR3 coding DNA: TGCGCCAGCAGCCCGGGACAGGGCCCTCTCTACGAGCAGTACTTC. The encoded protein is CASSPGQGPLYEQYF.